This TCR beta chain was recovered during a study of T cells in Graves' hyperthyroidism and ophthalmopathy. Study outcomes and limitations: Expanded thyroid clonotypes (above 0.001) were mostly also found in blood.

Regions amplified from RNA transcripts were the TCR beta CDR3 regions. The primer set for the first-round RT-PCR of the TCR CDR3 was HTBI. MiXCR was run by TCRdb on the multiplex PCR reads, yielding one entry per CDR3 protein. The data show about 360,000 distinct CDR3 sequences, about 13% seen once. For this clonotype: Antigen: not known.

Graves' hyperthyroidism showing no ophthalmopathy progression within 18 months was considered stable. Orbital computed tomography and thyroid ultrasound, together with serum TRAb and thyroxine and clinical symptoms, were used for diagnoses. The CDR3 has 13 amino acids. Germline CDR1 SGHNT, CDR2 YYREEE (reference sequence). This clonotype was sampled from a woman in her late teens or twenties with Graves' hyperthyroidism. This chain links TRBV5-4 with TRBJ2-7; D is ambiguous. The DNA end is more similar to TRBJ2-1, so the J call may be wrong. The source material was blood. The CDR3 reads CASSPRGPYEQFF. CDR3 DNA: TGTGCCAGCAGCCCAAGAGGCCCATACGAGCAGTTCTTC.